This T cell receptor (beta chain) was recorded in a study of spatial heterogeneity in lung cancer. V trimming: 6 bases; J trimming: 2 bases; junction bases outside the gene matches: 5. The CDR3 runs to 14 residues. The germline CDR1 and CDR2 sequences are MDHEN and SYDVKM. The time point here: sample taken at primary tumor resection. A unique molecular identifier was carried by every single TCR cDNA molecule. One entry per CDR3 protein, called by TCRdb with MiXCR from the 5' RACE reads. The data contain about 23,000 distinct CDR3 sequences, around 5.1% of them singletons. In its sample, this clonotype was seen many times.

The sequencing used PBMCs, collected at surgery. This clonotype originated in a male donor with early-stage non-small cell lung cancer. The V call is TRBV28, the J call TRBJ1-2; 8 nucleotides agree with TRBD1. The CDR3: CASSSGQANYGYTF. The DNA of the CDR3 is TGTGCCAGCAGCTCGGGACAGGCCAACTATGGCTACACCTTC.